One sample yielded the 11 T cell receptor beta chains listed below, sequenced in a study of blood T cell repertoires in COVID-19. The method was immunoSEQ multiplex PCR; TCRdb's version includes in-frame clones alone and lacks a portion of them. The data contain 50,000 to 70,000 clones, around 90% of them seen just once; the ten biggest clones take up 6% to 8%. Sequencing was performed on peripheral blood. These receptors all stem from a human donor with active COVID-19. The donor label of this sample is uncertain.

This clone was picked up a small number of times. The chain links TRBV5-8 to TRBJ1-6, with a weak D call TRBD1 (6 bases). V lost 6 bases, J lost 4 bases, and 11 bases lay in between. Per the germline V gene, CDR1 is SGHTS and CDR2 is YDEGEE. CDR3 length: 14 amino acids. CDR3 in DNA: TGTGCCAGCACTCCAGGACAGTATAATTCACCCCTCCACTTT. Its protein product is CASTPGQYNSPLHF.

This clone was counted a single time. The V call is TRBV12-3 or TRBV12-4, the J call TRBJ1-3; D remains unclear. CDR3 length: 11 residues. V gave up 1 base and J gave up 10 bases, with 5 bases separating them. CDR3 nucleotide sequence: TGTGCCAGCAGTTTAGGGACTACCATATATTTT. It codes for CASSLGTTIYF.

This rearrangement joins TRBV5-1 to TRBJ2-1, with 9 bases matching TRBD2. The V segment lost 5 bases and the J segment 2 bases; nucleotides outside the gene matches: 2. The germline V gene has CDR1 SGHRS and CDR2 YFSETQ. The length of the CDR3 is 14 residues. This CDR3 reads CASRLAGTYNEQFF. The CDR3, as DNA: TGCGCCAGCAGGCTAGCGGGAACCTACAATGAGCAGTTCTTC.

The table lists this clone with a count of one. The chain is built from TRBV9 and TRBJ1-2; D unclear. Germline V gives CDR1 SGDLS, CDR2 YYNGEE. The CDR3 has 13 amino acids. V gave up 0 bases and J gave up 2 bases, with 5 bases separating them. The chain's CDR3 is CASSVDRNYGYTF. CDR3 in DNA: TGTGCCAGCAGCGTAGACAGAAACTATGGCTACACCTTC.

This rearrangement joins TRBV27 to TRBJ2-3; 10 nucleotides match TRBD2. CDR3 length equals 17 residues. CDR1 and CDR2 from the germline V gene are MNHEY and SMNVEV (reference sequence). With V trimmed by 3 bases and J by 0 bases, 6 bases remained unmatched. As DNA, the CDR3 is TGTGCCAGCAGTTTGGGCCCGACTAGCGGGAGCACAGATACGCAGTATTTT. Translation: CASSLGPTSGSTDTQYF.

V usage is TRBV5-1 and J usage is TRBJ2-5; TRBD1 matches 8 bases. The CDR3 totals 14 residues. Germline values: CDR1 SGHRS, CDR2 YFSETQ. V lost 5 bases to trimming and J lost 3 bases; unmatched junction nucleotides: 6. The CDR3 nucleotides are TGCGCCAGCAGTCAACAGACAGGGGAAGAGACCCAGTACTTC. The encoded protein is CASSQQTGEETQYF.

This sequence joins TRBV5-4 and TRBJ2-2; 15 bases are shared with TRBD2. J lost 0 bases, V lost 3 bases, and 3 bases had no gene match. Per germline, CDR1 SGHNT and CDR2 YYREEE (reference sequence). The CDR3 is 18 amino acids. CDR3 sequence reads: CASSSGTSGGPNTGELFF. As DNA, the CDR3 is TGTGCCAGCAGCTCCGGGACTAGCGGGGGGCCGAACACCGGGGAGCTGTTTTTT.

DNA for the CDR3: TGTGCCTGGAGTGTCCAGACAGGGGTCGAGGGCTACACCTTC. Its translation is CAWSVQTGVEGYTF. V usage is TRBV30 and J usage is TRBJ1-2, with 8 positions matching TRBD1. The CDR3 loop spans 14 amino acids. Germline V CDR1 and CDR2: GTSNPN, SVGIG (reference sequence). The junction had 8 bases not matched to a gene; V was cut back by 0 bases and J by 8 bases.

This chain uses TRBV9 with TRBJ2-7; D may be TRBD2 (8 bases). Trimming stripped 3 bases from V and 6 bases from J, with 19 bases between. The CDR3 extends over 15 amino acids. CDR1 is SGDLS and CDR2 is YYNGEE in the germline V gene. In nucleotides, the CDR3 is TGTGCCAGCAGCGGCGGGGGGACAGAGGAGAGCGAGCAGTACTTC. Amino acids: CASSGGGTEESEQYF.

The chain joins TRBV9 to TRBJ2-1; 10 nucleotides match TRBD2. The germline V gene has CDR1 SGDLS and CDR2 YYNGEE. V shed 2 bases and J 4 bases; nucleotides not matched to a gene: 0. The CDR3 length is 14 residues. The CDR3 DNA sequence: TGTGCCAGCAGCGTGACTAGCGGGTACAATGAGCAGTTCTTC. Amino acid sequence: CASSVTSGYNEQFF.

The chain employs TRBV28 and TRBJ2-7; the match to TRBD2 covers 12 bases. Trimming at V came to 6 bases and at J to 6 bases, leaving 12 bases not matched to a gene. The CDR3 loop spans 16 amino acids. Germline V CDR1 and CDR2: MDHEN, SYDVKM. This chain's CDR3 is CASRRGSSGRAGEQYF. CDR3 DNA: TGTGCCAGCAGGAGAGGGTCTAGCGGGAGGGCCGGCGAGCAGTACTTC.